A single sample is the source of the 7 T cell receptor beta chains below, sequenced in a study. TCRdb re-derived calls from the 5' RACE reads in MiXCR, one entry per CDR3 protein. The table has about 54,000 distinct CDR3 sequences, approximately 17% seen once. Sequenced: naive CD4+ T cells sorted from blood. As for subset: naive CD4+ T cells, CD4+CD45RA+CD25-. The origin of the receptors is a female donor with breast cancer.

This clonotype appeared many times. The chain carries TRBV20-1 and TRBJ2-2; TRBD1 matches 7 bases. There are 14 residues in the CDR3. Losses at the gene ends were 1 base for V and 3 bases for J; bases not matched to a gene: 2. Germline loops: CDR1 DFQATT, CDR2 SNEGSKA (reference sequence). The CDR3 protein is CSARVTGHTGELFF. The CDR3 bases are TGCAGTGCTAGAGTGACAGGGCACACCGGGGAGCTGTTTTTT.

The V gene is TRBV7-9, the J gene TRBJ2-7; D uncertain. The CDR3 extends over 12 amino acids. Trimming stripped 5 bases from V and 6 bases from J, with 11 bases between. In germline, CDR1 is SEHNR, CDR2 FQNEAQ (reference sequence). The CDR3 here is CASSTRPGEQYF. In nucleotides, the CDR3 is TGTGCCAGCAGCACCCGTCCCGGCGAGCAGTACTTC.

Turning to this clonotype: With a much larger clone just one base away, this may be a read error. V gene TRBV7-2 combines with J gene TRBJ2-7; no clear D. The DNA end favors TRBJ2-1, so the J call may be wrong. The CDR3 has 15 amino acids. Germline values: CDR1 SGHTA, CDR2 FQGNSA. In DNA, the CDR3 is TGTGCCAGCAGCTTAGTGGAAACCCCCTCTGGTGAGCAGTTCTTC. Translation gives CASSLVETPSGEQFF.

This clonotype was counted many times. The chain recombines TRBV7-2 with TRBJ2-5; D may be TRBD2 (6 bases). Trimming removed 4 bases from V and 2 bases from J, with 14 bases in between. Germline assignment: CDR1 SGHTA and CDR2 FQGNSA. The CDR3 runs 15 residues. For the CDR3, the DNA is TGTGCCAGCAGCTCAACAGCCGGACTACAAGAGACCCAGTACTTC. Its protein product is CASSSTAGLQETQYF.

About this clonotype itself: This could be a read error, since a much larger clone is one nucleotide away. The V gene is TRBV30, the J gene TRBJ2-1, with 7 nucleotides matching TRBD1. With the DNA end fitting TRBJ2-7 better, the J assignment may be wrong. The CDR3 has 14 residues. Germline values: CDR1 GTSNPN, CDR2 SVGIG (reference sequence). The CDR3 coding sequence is TGTGCCTGGAAAACCCCTGCCCAGGGGGATGAGCAGTACTTC. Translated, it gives CAWKTPAQGDEQYF.

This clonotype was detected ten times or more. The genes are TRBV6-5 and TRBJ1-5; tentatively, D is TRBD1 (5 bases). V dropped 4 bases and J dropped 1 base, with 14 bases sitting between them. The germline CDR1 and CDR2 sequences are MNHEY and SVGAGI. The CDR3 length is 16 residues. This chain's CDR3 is CASSSSEWGSNQPQHF. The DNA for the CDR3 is TGTGCCAGCAGTTCGTCCGAGTGGGGGAGCAATCAGCCCCAGCATTTT.

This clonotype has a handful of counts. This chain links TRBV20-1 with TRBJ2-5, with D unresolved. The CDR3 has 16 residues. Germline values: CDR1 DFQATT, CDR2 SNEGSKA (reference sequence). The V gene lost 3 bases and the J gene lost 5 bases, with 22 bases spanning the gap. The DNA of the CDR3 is TGCAGTGCTAGGACCCTTGACATGGGTGTTTTGGAGACCCAGTACTTC. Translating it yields CSARTLDMGVLETQYF.